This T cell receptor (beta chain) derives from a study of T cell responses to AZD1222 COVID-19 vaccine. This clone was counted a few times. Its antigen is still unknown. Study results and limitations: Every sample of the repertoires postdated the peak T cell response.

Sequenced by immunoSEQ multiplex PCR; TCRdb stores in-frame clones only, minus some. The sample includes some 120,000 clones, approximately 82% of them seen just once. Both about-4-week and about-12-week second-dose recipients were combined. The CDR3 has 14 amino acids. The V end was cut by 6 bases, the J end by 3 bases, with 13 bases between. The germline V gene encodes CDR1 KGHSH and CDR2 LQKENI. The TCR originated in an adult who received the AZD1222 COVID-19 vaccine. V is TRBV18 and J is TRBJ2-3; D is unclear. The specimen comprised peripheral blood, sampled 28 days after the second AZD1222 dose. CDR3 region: CASSHRATTDTQYF. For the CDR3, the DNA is TGTGCCAGCTCCCACCGGGCCACGACAGATACGCAGTATTTT.